The 24 T cell receptor beta chains given below trace back to one sample, sequenced in a study of technical replicates of blood from a handful of donors. Sequenced by immunoSEQ multiplex PCR; TCRdb stores in-frame clones only, minus some. The table records more than 70,000 clones, roughly 96% of them present only once. Sequenced sample: T cells isolated from PBMCs. Every receptor here comes from a human donor in good health.

The V gene is TRBV11-3, the J gene TRBJ2-1; 8 nucleotides align to TRBD2. The V gene's germline CDR1 is SGHNT and CDR2 YENEEA. The CDR3 runs to 19 residues. Trimming took 3 bases from V and 0 from J; bases not matched to a gene: 13. The CDR3 loop reads CASSFPRRASGGSYNEQFF. For the CDR3, the DNA is TGTGCCAGCAGCTTCCCCCGGAGAGCCAGCGGGGGCTCCTACAATGAGCAGTTCTTC.

This clone showed up just once. The chain couples TRBV19 to TRBJ2-7; D gene uncertain. V lost 0 bases, J lost 1 base, and 10 bases lay in between. The CDR3 runs to 15 residues. The germline gives CDR1 LNHDA, CDR2 SQIVND (reference sequence). The CDR3 loop is CASSIEDQASYEQYF. In nucleotides, the CDR3 is TGTGCCAGTAGTATAGAAGATCAGGCGTCCTACGAGCAGTACTTC.

This clone was observed a single time. The V call is TRBV7-6, the J call TRBJ2-2; D might be TRBD1 (5 bases). From germline, CDR1 is SGHVS and CDR2 FNYEAQ. Trimming removed 1 base at V and 3 bases at J, with 6 bases between. This CDR3 has 14 amino acids. The CDR3 DNA follows: TGTGCCAGCAGCTTAGAGGGGTACACCGGGGAGCTGTTTTTT. It is translated as CASSLEGYTGELFF.

The DNA for the CDR3 is TGTGCCAGCAGCGCGGGACAGAACTATGGCTACACCTTC. This sequence encodes CASSAGQNYGYTF. The gene calls are TRBV5-6 and TRBJ1-2; 7 bases agree with TRBD1. CDR1 and CDR2 from the germline V gene are SGHDT and YYEEEE. CDR3 length: 13 amino acids. Losses at the gene ends were 4 bases for V and 2 bases for J; bases not matched to a gene: 2.

The V and J genes are TRBV14 and TRBJ1-1; D not resolved. Trimming removed 7 bases at V and 0 bases at J, with 12 bases between. Per germline, CDR1 SGHDN and CDR2 FVKESK. The CDR3 is 14 amino acids. Written as DNA, the CDR3 is TGTGCCAGCACCTCTGAAGCATTGAACACTGAAGCTTTCTTT. Amino acids: CASTSEALNTEAFF.

The chain joins TRBV4-2 to TRBJ2-7; 7 positions match TRBD2. V was pared by 0 bases and J by 7 bases, with 9 bases of the junction left unmatched. The CDR3 runs to 15 residues. CDR1 and CDR2 (germline): LGHNA, YNFKEQ. CDR3 protein: CASSQDLGREREQYF. The CDR3 bases are TGTGCCAGCAGCCAAGATTTAGGGCGGGAGCGGGAGCAGTACTTC.

The chain recombines TRBV6-1 with TRBJ1-5; tentative D call: TRBD1 (5 bases). V was clipped by 6 bases and J by 8 bases, with 17 bases between them. Germline lookup yields CDR1 MNHNS and CDR2 SASEGT. The CDR3 extends over 14 amino acids. CDR3 in DNA: TGTGCCAGCAGAGCAGGGTTAAGGAGTGAGCCCCAGCATTTT. Amino acids: CASRAGLRSEPQHF.

The chain employs TRBV30 and TRBJ2-2; weak D call: TRBD1 (6 bases). Germline CDR1 is GTSNPN and CDR2 is SVGIG (reference sequence). There are 13 residues in the CDR3. V dropped 2 bases and J dropped 6 bases, with 10 bases sitting between them. This CDR3 is CAWSIGQSGELFF. DNA for the CDR3: TGTGCCTGGAGTATAGGACAGTCCGGGGAGCTGTTTTTT.

The chain is built from TRBV4-1 and TRBJ1-1; D not certain. This CDR3 comprises 13 residues. V lost 3 bases, J lost 5 bases, and 10 bases lay in between. From germline, CDR1 is MGHRA and CDR2 YSYEKL. CDR3 amino acids: CASSHQPRTEAFF. DNA of the CDR3: TGCGCCAGCAGCCACCAGCCTAGGACTGAAGCTTTCTTT.

The J gene is TRBJ2-1, the V gene TRBV30; TRBD2 agrees at 14 bases. The V gene end was trimmed by 0 bases and the J gene end by 8 bases; junction bases not matched to a gene: 15. Germline V CDR1 and CDR2: GTSNPN, SVGIG (reference sequence). This CDR3 comprises 19 residues. DNA of the CDR3: TGTGCCTGGAGTGTGGATCGACTAGCGGGGGGGCCGACTCTAGATGAGCAGTTCTTC. Its translation is CAWSVDRLAGGPTLDEQFF.

The V and J genes are TRBV6-1 and TRBJ1-3; D is unresolved. V lost 1 base and J lost 11, with 9 bases in between. The CDR3 runs to 12 residues. CDR1 is MNHNS and CDR2 is SASEGT in the germline V gene. The CDR3 DNA reads TGTGCCAGCAGTGAAGTCGCTCACTCCATATATTTT. Translating it yields CASSEVAHSIYF.

The V and J genes are TRBV28 and TRBJ1-1, with 8 bases aligning to TRBD1. The germline CDR1 and CDR2 sequences are MDHEN and SYDVKM. J lost 10 bases, V lost 8 bases, and 9 bases had no gene match. This CDR3 contains 12 residues. The CDR3 protein is CASHRGTGGAFF. For the CDR3, the DNA is TGTGCCAGCCACAGGGGGACAGGCGGAGCTTTCTTT. The complete variable domain, with remaining parts taken from reference TRBV28 and TRBJ1-1, reads DVKVTQSSRYLVKRTGEKVFLECVQDMDHENMFWYRQDPGLGLRLIYFSYDVKMKEKGDIPEGYSVSREKKERFSLILESASTNQTSMYLCASHRGTGGAFFGQGTRLTVV.

The chain links TRBV2 to TRBJ1-1, with D unclear. V was pared by 8 bases and J by 11 bases, with 12 bases between. CDR3 length equals 10 residues. Looked up from germline, CDR1 is SNHLY and CDR2 is FYNNEI. The CDR3 is CASLLSGAFF. The CDR3 nucleotides are TGTGCCAGCCTCCTATCGGGTGCTTTCTTT. The entire variable domain, with the rest obtained from reference TRBV2 and TRBJ1-1, is as follows: EPEVTQTPSHQVTQMGQEVILRCVPISNHLYFYWYRQILGQKVEFLVSFYNNEISEKSEIFDDQFSVERPDGSNFTLKIRSTKLEDSAMYFCASLLSGAFFGQGTRLTVV.

This clone was observed a single time. The rearrangement uses TRBV15 and TRBJ2-2; 9 bases line up with TRBD2. The J segment lost 2 bases and the V segment lost 5 bases, leaving 3 bases of the junction unmatched. In germline, CDR1 is LNHNV, CDR2 YYDKDF (reference sequence). This CDR3 has 15 residues. CDR3 region: CATSRGGGNTGELFF. As DNA, the CDR3 is TGTGCCACCAGCCGCGGGGGGGGCAACACCGGGGAGCTGTTTTTT.

The genes are TRBV2 and TRBJ2-2, with 8 bases aligning to TRBD1. This CDR3 region has 14 residues. CDR1 is SNHLY and CDR2 is FYNNEI in the germline V gene. V gave up 7 bases and J gave up 5 bases; unmatched junction bases: 6. Written as DNA, the CDR3 is TGTGCCAGCATTTCTAGACAGGGGACCGGGGAGCTGTTTTTT. This sequence encodes CASISRQGTGELFF.

J is TRBJ2-3 and V is TRBV30; 10 bases line up with TRBD1. CDR3 length: 14 amino acids. V shed 2 bases, J shed 6 bases, and the junction held 5 bases outside the gene matches. Germline CDR1 reads GTSNPN; CDR2 reads SVGIG (reference sequence). The CDR3 DNA is TGTGCCTGGAGTCCGGGACAGGGGCGGGATACGCAGTATTTT. It translates to CAWSPGQGRDTQYF.

The gene calls are TRBV10-3 and TRBJ1-3; the match to TRBD1 covers 9 bases. The germline V gene has CDR1 ENHRY and CDR2 SYGVKD. The CDR3 extends over 13 amino acids. V dropped 10 bases and J dropped 4; count of bases not matched to a gene: 5. The CDR3 spells CASRQGDGNTIYF. In nucleotides, the CDR3 is TGTGCCAGCCGACAGGGGGACGGAAACACCATATATTTT.

This chain connects TRBV11-2 to TRBJ2-7, with D possibly being TRBD1 (6 bases). Germline CDR1 and CDR2: SGHAT and FQNNGV. The CDR3 length is 14 residues. V dropped 1 base and J dropped 5 bases, with 12 bases sitting between them. The CDR3 coding sequence is TGTGCCAGCAGCTTAGGCAGGGGATACGACGAGCAGTACTTC. This codes for CASSLGRGYDEQYF.

This chain connects TRBV2 to TRBJ2-3, with 10 bases that match TRBD2. The junction had 1 base not matched to a gene; V was cut back by 2 bases and J by 2 bases. Per germline, CDR1 SNHLY and CDR2 FYNNEI. This CDR3 region has 15 residues. The CDR3 here is CASSELAGDTDTQYF. The CDR3, as DNA: TGTGCCAGCAGTGAACTAGCGGGAGACACAGATACGCAGTATTTT.

Here the CDR3 DNA reads TGCAGCGTTCTTGGACAGGACGTCTACAATGAGCAGTTCTTC. It yields the protein CSVLGQDVYNEQFF. This chain joins TRBV29-1 and TRBJ2-1; 7 positions match TRBD1. Germline assignment: CDR1 SQVTM and CDR2 ANQGSEA. With 5 bases clipped from V and 3 bases from J, the junction kept 7 bases outside the gene matches. CDR3 size: 14 residues.

The rearrangement joins TRBV18 to TRBJ1-2, with 9 bases fitting TRBD1. The CDR3 sequence is 14 residues long. Germline V CDR1 and CDR2: KGHSH, LQKENI. The ends lost 6 bases at V and 3 bases at J; junction bases unmatched: 5. CDR3 bases: TGTGCCAGCTCCCCTACAGGGGGCGACTATGGCTACACCTTC. This gives the protein CASSPTGGDYGYTF.

This chain connects TRBV11-3 to TRBJ1-1; D gene uncertain. Trimming pared 5 bases from V and 3 bases from J, leaving 7 bases between. There are 12 residues in the CDR3. Germline values: CDR1 SGHNT, CDR2 YENEEA. The CDR3 nucleotides are TGTGCCAGCAGCCCCGCAGACACTGAAGCTTTCTTT. This codes for CASSPADTEAFF.

The chain employs TRBV6-1 and TRBJ2-7; 11 bases match TRBD1. Germline V gene sequence: CDR1 MNHNS, CDR2 SASEGT. This CDR3 has 15 residues. The junction had 1 base not matched to a gene; V was cut back by 0 bases and J by 3 bases. In DNA, the CDR3 is TGTGCCAGCAGTGAAGCCGGGACAGGGGGCTACGAGCAGTACTTC. Translation gives CASSEAGTGGYEQYF.

The chain is built from TRBV4-2 and TRBJ1-2; D gene unclear. CDR1 is LGHNA, CDR2 YNFKEQ, per germline. This CDR3 is built from 13 residues. Trimming cost V 0 bases and J 6 bases, with 8 bases left between them. The CDR3 here is CASSQDMRDGYTF. The CDR3 DNA is TGTGCCAGCAGCCAAGATATGAGGGATGGCTACACCTTC.